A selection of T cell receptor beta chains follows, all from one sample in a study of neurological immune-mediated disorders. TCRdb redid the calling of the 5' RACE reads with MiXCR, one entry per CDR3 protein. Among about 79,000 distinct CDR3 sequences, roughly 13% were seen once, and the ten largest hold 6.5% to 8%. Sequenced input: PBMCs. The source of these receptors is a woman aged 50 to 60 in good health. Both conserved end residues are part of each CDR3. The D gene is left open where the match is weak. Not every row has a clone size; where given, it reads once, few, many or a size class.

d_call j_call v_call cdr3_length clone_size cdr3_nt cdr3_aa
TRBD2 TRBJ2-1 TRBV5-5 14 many TGTGCCAGCAGTCCCAGCGGGAGCGGCTATGAGCAGTTCTTC CASSPSGSGYEQFF
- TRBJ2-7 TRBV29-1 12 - TGCAGCGTTGTACCCAGCTCCTACGAGCAGTACTTC CSVVPSSYEQYF
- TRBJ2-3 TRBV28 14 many TGTGCCAGCAACCAAGAGGGTAGCACAGATACGCAGTATTTT CASNQEGSTDTQYF
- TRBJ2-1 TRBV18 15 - TGTGCCAGCTCAAGGGGTAATCTGGGCCAGGGTCGGCAGTTCTTC CASSRGNLGQGRQFF
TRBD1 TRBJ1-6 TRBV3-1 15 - TGTGCCAGCAGCCAACACCAGGACAGGTCCGGATCCCTCCACTTT CASSQHQDRSGSLHF
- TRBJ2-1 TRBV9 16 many TGTGCCAGCAGCTCAAGGACCCTGAGCTCCTACAATGAGCAGTTCTTC CASSSRTLSSYNEQFF
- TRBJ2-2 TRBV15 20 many TGTGCCACCAGCAGTCCCACGGGGGCAGGGGGAACCAGGGACACCGGGGAGCTGTTTTTT CATSSPTGAGGTRDTGELFF
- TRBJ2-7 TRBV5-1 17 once TGCGCCAGCAGCTTGGTCCCCGGGTCTCAGATCGGCTACGAGCAGTACTTC CASSLVPGSQIGYEQYF
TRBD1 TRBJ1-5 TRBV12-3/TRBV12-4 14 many TGTGCCAGCAGTCAGGGGGCTGGCAATCAGCCCCAGCATTTT CASSQGAGNQPQHF
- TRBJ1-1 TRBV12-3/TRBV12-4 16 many TGTGCCAGCAGTTCCGATCGGGGGTCGGTGAACACTGAAGCTTTCTTT CASSSDRGSVNTEAFF
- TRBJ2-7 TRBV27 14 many TGTGCCAGCAGTTTTGGCCAGGGGCACTACGAGCAGTACTTC CASSFGQGHYEQYF
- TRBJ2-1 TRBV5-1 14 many TGCGCCAGCAGCTTGAGGGACAACCACAATGAGCAGTTCTTC CASSLRDNHNEQFF
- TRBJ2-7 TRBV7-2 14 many TGTGCCAGCAGACCCCGGGACTCGCCCTACGAGCAGTACTTC CASRPRDSPYEQYF
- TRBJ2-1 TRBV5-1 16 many TGCGCCAGCAGCTTGGGAGAACACAGCTCCTACAATGAGCAGTTCTTC CASSLGEHSSYNEQFF
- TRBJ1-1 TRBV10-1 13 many TGCGCCAGCAGTGAGGGGGCTAACACTGAAGCTTTCTTT CASSEGANTEAFF
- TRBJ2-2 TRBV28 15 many TGTGCCAGCAGACCATCGACAGGCCCCACCGGGGAGCTGTTTTTT CASRPSTGPTGELFF
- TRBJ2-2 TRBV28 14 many TGTGCCAGCAGTTTTGGGGCTAGAACCGGGGAGCTGTTTTTT CASSFGARTGELFF
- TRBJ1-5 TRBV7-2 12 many TGTGCCAGCAGCTCGCACAATCAGCCCCAGCATTTT CASSSHNQPQHF
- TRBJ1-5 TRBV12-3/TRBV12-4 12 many TGTGCCAGCAGTTTAGGGGATCCTCCCCAGCATTTT CASSLGDPPQHF
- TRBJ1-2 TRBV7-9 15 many TGTGCCAGCAGCCTATCCCCCCCGAGAATAGATGGCTACACCTTC CASSLSPPRIDGYTF
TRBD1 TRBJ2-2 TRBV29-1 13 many TGCAGCGTAGACAGGGGGAGGACCGGGGAGCTGTTTTTT CSVDRGRTGELFF
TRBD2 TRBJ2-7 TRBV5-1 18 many TGCGCCAGCAGCCCAGGAGGTGGTGGCGGGAGTCGGTCCTACGAGCAGTACTTC CASSPGGGGGSRSYEQYF
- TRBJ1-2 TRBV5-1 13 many TGCGCCAGCAGCTTCGCGGCTAACTATGGCTACACCTTC CASSFAANYGYTF
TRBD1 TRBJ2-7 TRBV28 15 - TGTGCCAGCAGTACCAGGGGGCTCCTCTCCTACGAGCAGTACTTC CASSTRGLLSYEQYF
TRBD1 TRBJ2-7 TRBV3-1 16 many TGTGCCAGCAGCCAACTAGACAGGGGGGGATCCTACGAGCAGTACTTC CASSQLDRGGSYEQYF
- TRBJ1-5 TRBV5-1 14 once TGCGCCAGCAGCTTGGGCGAATCGCGGGAGCCCCAGCATTTT CASSLGESREPQHF
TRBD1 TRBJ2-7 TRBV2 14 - TGTGCCAGCAGGGGACCGACAGGGTTCTACGAGCAGTACTTC CASRGPTGFYEQYF
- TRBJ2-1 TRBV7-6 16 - TGTGCCAGCAGCTTACCGGGCAACCCTCGTTACAATGAGCAGTTCTTC CASSLPGNPRYNEQFF
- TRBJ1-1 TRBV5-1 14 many TGCGCCAGCAGCTTGTACGGCGGGAACACTGAAGCTTTCTTT CASSLYGGNTEAFF
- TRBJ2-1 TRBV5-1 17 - TGCGCCAGCAGCCCGGCCGGGACCCAAGGAGGGTACAATTATCAGTTCTTC CASSPAGTQGGYNYQFF
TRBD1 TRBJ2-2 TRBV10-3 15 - TGTGCCACACCGGGACAGGGGATGGCGACCGGGGAGCTGTTTTTT CATPGQGMATGELFF
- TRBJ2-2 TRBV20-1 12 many TGCAGTGCTAGACAAAGGACCGGGGAGCTGTTTTTT CSARQRTGELFF
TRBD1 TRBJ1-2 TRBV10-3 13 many TGTGCCATCAGCCAGGGGGTACGGTATGGCTACACCTTC CAISQGVRYGYTF
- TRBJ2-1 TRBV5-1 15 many TGCGCCAGCAGCTTGGAGAGCGGGTCCTACAATGAGCAGTTCTTC CASSLESGSYNEQFF
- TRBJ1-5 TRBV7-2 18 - TGTGCCAGTAGCCCATCAGCGGCGGGGCCGTTGGGCAATCATCCCCAGCATTTT CASSPSAAGPLGNHPQHF
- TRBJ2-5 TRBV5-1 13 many TGCGCCAGCAGCGCAGGGGTACAAGAGACCCAGTACTTC CASSAGVQETQYF
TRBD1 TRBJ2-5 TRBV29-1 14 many TGCAGCGCCCAAGACAGGGCGAGCAGAGTGACCCAGTACTTC CSAQDRASRVTQYF
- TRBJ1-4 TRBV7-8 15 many TGTGCCAGCAGCTTAAGGTGGCAGCAGAATGAAAAACTGTTTTTT CASSLRWQQNEKLFF
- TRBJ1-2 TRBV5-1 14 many TGCGCCAGCAGCTTGGTCTCTTGGGGATCTGGCTACACCTTC CASSLVSWGSGYTF
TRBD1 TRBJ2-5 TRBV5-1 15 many TGCGCCAGCAGCAACCGGGACAGGGGACAAGAGACCCAGTACTTC CASSNRDRGQETQYF
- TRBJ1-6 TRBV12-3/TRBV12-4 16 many TGTGCCAGCAGTTTGCAAGGGACCGTCTATAATTCACCCCTCCACTTT CASSLQGTVYNSPLHF
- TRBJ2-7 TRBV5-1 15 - TGCGCCAGCAGCTTCCTATCAGGGCTCAACGACGAGCAGTACTTC CASSFLSGLNDEQYF
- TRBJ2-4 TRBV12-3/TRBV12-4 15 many TGTGCCAGCAGTTCTGCAGGACTAGCCAAAAACATTCAGTACTTC CASSSAGLAKNIQYF
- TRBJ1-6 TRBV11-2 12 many TGTGCCAGCAGCTTAGAAAGGTCACCCCTCCACTTT CASSLERSPLHF
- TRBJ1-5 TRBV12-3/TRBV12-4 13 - TGTGCCAGCAGTCCCTCGACGGCCCAGCCCCAGCATTTT CASSPSTAQPQHF
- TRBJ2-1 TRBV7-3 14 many TGTGCCAGCAGCATTGGAACTAGTTCCCGTGAGCAGTTCTTC CASSIGTSSREQFF
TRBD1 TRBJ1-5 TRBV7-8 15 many TGTGCCAGCAGCTTAGGGCCAGGGGGCGGACAGCCCCAGCATTTT CASSLGPGGGQPQHF
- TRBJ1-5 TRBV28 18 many TGTGCCAGCAGTGGGGCGGCGGGGGGGCGTCGTTTAAATCAGCCCCAGCATTTT CASSGAAGGRRLNQPQHF
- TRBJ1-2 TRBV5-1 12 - TGCGCCAATGGCCTCGGGCACTATGGCTACACCTTC CANGLGHYGYTF